The 27 T cell receptor beta chains in this list originate from one sample, sequenced in a study of cytomegalovirus exposure and HLA in healthy donors. PCR was performed using 60 Vbeta and 13 Jbeta primers. Using immunoSEQ multiplex PCR, the repertoire was profiled, and TCRdb retains in-frame clones only, with some absent. Of 150,000 to 200,000 clones in the sample, about two thirds were seen once. The sequencing input was PBMCs. Every receptor here comes from a man aged 25-45 years in good health and CMV-seropositive.

The J gene is TRBJ2-7, the V gene TRBV18; possibly TRBD1 for D (6 bases). The CDR3 contains 14 residues. Germline CDR1 is KGHSH and CDR2 is LQKENI. Trimming stripped 3 bases from V and 5 bases from J, with 14 bases between. The CDR3 sequence: CASSPTGHANEQYF. In DNA form, the CDR3 reads TGTGCCAGCTCACCGACAGGACACGCAAACGAGCAGTACTTC. Full variable domain (outside the CDR3, taken from reference TRBV18 and TRBJ2-7): NAGVMQNPRHLVRRRGQEARLRCSPMKGHSHVYWYRQLPEEGLKFMVYLQKENIIDESGMPKERFSAEFPKEGPSILRIQQVVRGDSAAYFCASSPTGHANEQYFGPGTRLTVT.

Only a few counts were recorded for this clone. CDR3 amino acids: CASSHSGTANEKLFF. The CDR3 DNA sequence: TGTGCCAGCAGCCACTCCGGGACAGCTAATGAAAAACTGTTTTTT. V is TRBV5-4 and J is TRBJ1-4; 7 positions match TRBD1. The CDR3 sequence is 15 residues long. V was pared by 4 bases and J by 3 bases, with 6 bases of the junction left unmatched. Germline lookup yields CDR1 SGHNT and CDR2 YYREEE (reference sequence).

This clone is classed as medium-sized. The genes are TRBV4-2 and TRBJ2-7, with 9 positions matching TRBD1. The trim removed 1 base at V and 4 bases at J, leaving 5 bases unmatched. Germline V lookup: CDR1 LGHNA, CDR2 YNFKEQ. The CDR3 covers 15 residues. For the CDR3, the DNA is TGTGCCAGCAGCCAAGGGGGGACAGGGCGTTACGAGCAGTACTTC. Its translation is CASSQGGTGRYEQYF.

Comment on this clone: One end of the junction fails to match germline, which may point to a read error. This chain links TRBV7-9 with TRBJ2-7; 9 positions agree with TRBD2. The CDR3 is 15 amino acids. Germline V gene lookup returns CDR1 SEHNR and CDR2 FQNEAQ (reference sequence). CDR3 sequence: CSSSLAPSGNREQYF. In nucleotides, the CDR3 is TGTTCCAGCAGCTTAGCCCCTAGCGGGAATCGGGAGCAGTACTTC.

V usage is TRBV5-6 and J usage is TRBJ1-1; D is unclear. Germline-derived CDR1 and CDR2 are SGHDT and YYEEEE. V was clipped by 1 base and J by 1 base, with 14 bases between them. The CDR3 runs 16 residues. CDR3 coding DNA: TGTGCCAGCAGCTTGCTTGGAGGGATTGAGAACACTGAAGCTTTCTTT. Amino acid sequence: CASSLLGGIENTEAFF.

This clone was counted a few times. In nucleotides, the CDR3 is TGCGCCAGCAGCTCGGGGACAGATTATGAAAAACTGTTTTTT. Protein product: CASSSGTDYEKLFF. The V gene is TRBV5-1, the J gene TRBJ1-4; 7 bases map to TRBD1. Per germline, CDR1 SGHRS and CDR2 YFSETQ. V lost 3 bases, J lost 6 bases, and 5 bases stayed unmatched. CDR3 size: 14 residues.

With respect to this clone: At one of its ends the junction is not consistent with the germline gene, which may arise from a read error. V and J are TRBV13 and TRBJ1-1; TRBD1 aligns across 10 bases. Germline V gene sequence: CDR1 PRHDT, CDR2 FYEKMQ (reference sequence). This CDR3 spans 14 amino acids. CDR3 residues: CASSLETGGAEAFF. CDR3 bases: TGTGCCAGCAGTTTAGAGACAGGGGGCGCAGAGGCTTTCTTT.

This chain connects TRBV5-4 to TRBJ2-3; D is possibly TRBD2 (6 bases). Germline V lookup: CDR1 SGHNT, CDR2 YYREEE (reference sequence). This CDR3 has 15 residues. Trimming cost V 1 base and J 0 bases, with 9 bases left between them. In nucleotides, the CDR3 is TGTGCCAGCAGCTTGTCAAGCGGGAGCACAGATACGCAGTATTTT. Translating gives CASSLSSGSTDTQYF.

In regard to this clone: Compared with germline, one end of the junction differs, possibly owing to a read error. J is TRBJ2-1 and V is TRBV29-1; D unclear. The V gene's germline CDR1 is SQVTM and CDR2 ANQGSEA. The CDR3 covers 14 residues. In DNA, the CDR3 is TGCAGCGTTGATGAGGTAACCTCCTGCAATGAGCAGTTCTTC. Its translation is CSVDEVTSCNEQFF.

The chain links TRBV6-1 to TRBJ1-1, with 9 bases aligning to TRBD1. The germline CDR1 and CDR2 sequences are MNHNS and SASEGT. The V gene end was trimmed by 4 bases and the J gene end by 0 bases; junction bases not matched to a gene: 9. The CDR3 covers 17 residues. The CDR3, as DNA: TGTGCCAGCAGTGTCCGGGACAGGGCTATTATGAACACTGAAGCTTTCTTT. Translating it yields CASSVRDRAIMNTEAFF.

This clone has only a few counts. This rearrangement joins TRBV2 to TRBJ2-7; D perhaps matches TRBD1 (6 bases). The CDR3 has 12 amino acids. CDR1 is SNHLY and CDR2 is FYNNEI in the germline V gene. The ends were cut back, 2 bases at V and 7 bases at J, with 9 bases in the middle. CDR3 protein: CASSESRGEQYF. DNA for the CDR3: TGTGCCAGCAGTGAATCGAGGGGGGAGCAGTACTTC.

This clone was seen a handful of times. The chain employs TRBV5-1 and TRBJ1-1; tentative D call: TRBD1 (5 bases). Trimming removed 3 bases from V and 1 base from J, with 19 bases in between. The CDR3 consists of 17 residues. The germline V gene has CDR1 SGHRS and CDR2 YFSETQ. CDR3 protein: CASSSRLGGAGNTEAFF. The CDR3 DNA is TGCGCCAGCAGCTCCCGTTTGGGAGGGGCCGGGAACACTGAAGCTTTCTTT.

The chain is built from TRBV11-2 and TRBJ2-7; D remains ambiguous. Trimming removed 5 bases at V and 1 base at J, with 12 bases between. CDR3 length: 14 residues. The germline V gene encodes CDR1 SGHAT and CDR2 FQNNGV. The DNA for the CDR3 is TGTGCCAGCAGCCTTACAGAGAATTCCTACGAGCAGTACTTC. Translated: CASSLTENSYEQYF.

The CDR3 loop is CASSSPGTGINEQYF. CDR3 DNA: TGTGCCAGCAGCTCCCCAGGGACAGGGATCAACGAGCAGTACTTC. The chain links TRBV11-2 to TRBJ2-7, with 9 bases fitting TRBD1. The length of the CDR3 is 15 residues. Germline lookup yields CDR1 SGHAT and CDR2 FQNNGV. Trimming at V came to 4 bases and at J to 5 bases, leaving 9 bases not matched to a gene.

This clone was counted once. CDR3 loop: CASSLGGLLNTGELFF. Here the CDR3 DNA reads TGTGCCAGCAGCTTAGGCGGACTCCTGAACACCGGGGAGCTGTTTTTT. The chain carries TRBV7-8 and TRBJ2-2, with a weak D call TRBD2 (5 bases). CDR1 SGHVS and CDR2 FQNEAQ come from the germline V gene. This CDR3 has 16 residues. The ends were cut back, 1 base at V and 1 base at J, with 10 bases in the middle.

The V call is TRBV5-1, the J call TRBJ1-1; D unresolved. V shed 2 bases and J shed 8 bases, with 16 bases lying between them. Germline lookup yields CDR1 SGHRS and CDR2 YFSETQ. The CDR3 runs to 14 residues. The DNA of the CDR3 is TGCGCCAGCAGCTTTCTATTTCGAGGTCAAGAAGCTTTCTTT. This gives the protein CASSFLFRGQEAFF.

This chain links TRBV18 with TRBJ2-7; TRBD2 is a possible D gene (6 bases). The CDR3 runs to 15 residues. V was trimmed by 4 bases and J by 3 bases, leaving 16 bases between them. Germline V gene data show CDR1 as KGHSH and CDR2 as LQKENI. This CDR3 reads CASSQGGLLYYEQYF. Here the CDR3 DNA reads TGTGCCAGCTCACAAGGAGGGTTGCTGTACTACGAGCAGTACTTC.

The chain has TRBV5-1 and TRBJ1-2; 9 positions agree with TRBD1. There are 15 residues in the CDR3. Per germline, CDR1 SGHRS and CDR2 YFSETQ. The V gene end was trimmed by 4 bases and the J gene end by 4 bases; junction bases not matched to a gene: 8. The CDR3, as DNA: TGCGCCAGCAGCCCTGGATGGGGACAGGGCTATGGCTACACCTTC. Its translation is CASSPGWGQGYGYTF.

Regarding this clone: The sample holds other DNA sequences that translate to the same CDR3. The chain employs TRBV5-1 and TRBJ2-2, with D perhaps matching TRBD2 (6 bases). Trimming took off 5 bases at V and 3 bases at J, with 14 bases between the two ends. Germline V gene sequence: CDR1 SGHRS, CDR2 YFSETQ. The CDR3 is 15 amino acids. The CDR3: CASSLVAADTGELFF. In DNA, the CDR3 is TGCGCCAGCAGTTTAGTAGCGGCGGACACCGGGGAGCTGTTTTTT.

V is TRBV20-1 and J is TRBJ2-3, with D possibly being TRBD1 (5 bases). Trimming left V 6 bases short and J 5 bases short, with 9 bases between. This CDR3 comprises 11 residues. CDR1 DFQATT and CDR2 SNEGSKA come from the germline V gene (reference sequence). CDR3 region: CSAQGLDTQYF. The CDR3 DNA follows: TGCAGTGCGCAGGGTTTAGATACGCAGTATTTT.

This clone was observed a handful of times. The rearrangement links TRBV6-5 to TRBJ1-1; weak D call: TRBD1 (6 bases). Germline CDR1 MNHEY, CDR2 SVGAGI. The CDR3 contains 15 residues. V was trimmed by 4 bases and J by 3 bases, leaving 15 bases between them. The CDR3 loop reads CASSSESGADTEAFF. The CDR3 bases are TGTGCCAGCAGTTCAGAATCAGGGGCGGACACTGAAGCTTTCTTT.

This clone appeared a few times. The rearrangement uses TRBV7-9 and TRBJ2-7, with TRBD1 identical over 11 bases. Germline V CDR1 and CDR2: SEHNR, FQNEAQ (reference sequence). With V trimmed by 5 bases and J by 2 bases, 5 bases remained unmatched. CDR3 length equals 15 residues. In nucleotides, the CDR3 is TGTGCCAGCAGCCCCGGGACAGGGGGTACCTACGAGCAGTACTTC. Its translation: CASSPGTGGTYEQYF.

The genes are TRBV7-8 and TRBJ2-3, with 7 bases lining up with TRBD1. This CDR3 comprises 15 residues. The V segment lost 5 bases and the J segment 3 bases; nucleotides outside the gene matches: 8. The germline CDR1 and CDR2 sequences are SGHVS and FQNEAQ. The CDR3 DNA reads as TGTGCCAGCAGCACCCGACAGGGATTTACAGATACGCAGTATTTT. Translating it yields CASSTRQGFTDTQYF.

The chain has TRBV9 and TRBJ2-1; a possible D gene is TRBD2 (5 bases). The ends were cut back, 7 bases at V and 3 bases at J, with 14 bases in the middle. Germline loops: CDR1 SGDLS, CDR2 YYNGEE. The CDR3 spans 14 residues. The CDR3: CASARSGDYNEQFF. In DNA, the CDR3 is TGTGCCAGCGCACGGTCCGGGGACTACAATGAGCAGTTCTTC.

This sequence joins TRBV9 and TRBJ2-2; D gene ambiguous. The germline gives CDR1 SGDLS, CDR2 YYNGEE. V dropped 4 bases and J dropped 4 bases, with 8 bases sitting between them. The CDR3 sequence is 13 residues long. CDR3 amino acids: CASSRDGTGELFF. CDR3 nucleotides: TGTGCCAGCAGCCGCGATGGCACCGGGGAGCTGTTTTTT.

V usage is TRBV11-2 and J usage is TRBJ2-5; a weak D match, TRBD1 (5 bases). The V gene's germline CDR1 is SGHAT and CDR2 FQNNGV. The CDR3 sequence is 15 residues long. The ends were cut back, 1 base at V and 0 bases at J, with 9 bases in the middle. DNA of the CDR3: TGTGCCAGCAGCTTAGGCGCCAGGGACCAAGAGACCCAGTACTTC. Its protein product is CASSLGARDQETQYF.

This chain uses TRBV5-4 with TRBJ2-7; 7 bases are shared with TRBD1. Germline CDR1 reads SGHNT; CDR2 reads YYREEE (reference sequence). The CDR3 contains 16 residues. V gave up 3 bases and J gave up 4 bases; unmatched junction bases: 13. CDR3 residues: CASSSKESGQRYEQYF. The CDR3 coding sequence is TGTGCCAGCAGCTCCAAAGAGTCGGGACAGCGATACGAGCAGTACTTC.